This T cell receptor (beta chain) was captured by sequencing in a study of blood T cell repertoires in COVID-19. Germline assignment: CDR1 SGHNT and CDR2 YYREEE (reference sequence). V lost 4 bases and J lost 2, with 10 bases in between. There are 13 residues in the CDR3. As handled by the study authors: Amplified reference gene primers provided the basis for estimating nucleated cell counts. Sequencing used immunoSEQ multiplex PCR; TCRdb keeps in-frame clones, though not all of them. V and J calls and clone size are as listed in that table; D and trimming were resolved from the DNA. The table includes about 150,000 clones, around 74% detected once.

V gene TRBV5-4 combines with J gene TRBJ2-7; D unresolved. Sequencing input: peripheral blood. This TCR was recovered from a woman aged 80 or older with acute or convalescent COVID-19. The CDR3: CASSRSRTYEQYF. The CDR3 coding sequence is TGTGCCAGCAGCCGTTCTAGAACCTACGAGCAGTACTTC.